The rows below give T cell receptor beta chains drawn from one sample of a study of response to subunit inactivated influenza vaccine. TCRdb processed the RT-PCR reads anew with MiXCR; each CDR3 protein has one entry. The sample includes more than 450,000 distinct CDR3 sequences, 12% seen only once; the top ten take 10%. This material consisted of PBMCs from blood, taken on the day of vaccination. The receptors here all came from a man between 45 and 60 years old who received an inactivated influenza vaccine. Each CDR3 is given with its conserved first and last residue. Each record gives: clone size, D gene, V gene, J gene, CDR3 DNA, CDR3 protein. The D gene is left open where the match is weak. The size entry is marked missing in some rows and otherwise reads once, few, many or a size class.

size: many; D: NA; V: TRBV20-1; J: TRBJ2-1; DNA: TGCAGTGCTAGTCTCAGGGCGTCCTACAATGAGCAGTTCTTC; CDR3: CSASLRASYNEQFF
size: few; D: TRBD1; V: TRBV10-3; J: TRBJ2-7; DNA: TGTGCCACCGGGACAGGGGATCGCTCCTACGAGCAGTACTTC; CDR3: CATGTGDRSYEQYF
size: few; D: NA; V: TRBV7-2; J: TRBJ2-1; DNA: TGTGCCAGCAGCCCATTCAGCGGTATCAATGAGCAGTTCTTC; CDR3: CASSPFSGINEQFF
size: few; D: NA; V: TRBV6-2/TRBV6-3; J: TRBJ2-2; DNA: TGTGCCAGCACCGGCAGGCCCACCGGGGAGCTGTTTTTT; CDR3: CASTGRPTGELFF
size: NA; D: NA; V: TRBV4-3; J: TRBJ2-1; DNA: TGCGCCAGCAGCCAAGATCGGGCTAGCTATGAGCAGTTCTTC; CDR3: CASSQDRASYEQFF
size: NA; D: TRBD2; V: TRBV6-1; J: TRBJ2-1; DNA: TGTGCCAGCAGCGACCACGGGGGGGCTAATGAGCAGTTCTTC; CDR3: CASSDHGGANEQFF
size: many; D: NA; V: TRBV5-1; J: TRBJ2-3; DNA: TGCGCCAGCAGCTTGTCCTCTTTCTCAGGGACAGATACGCAGTATTTT; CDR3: CASSLSSFSGTDTQYF
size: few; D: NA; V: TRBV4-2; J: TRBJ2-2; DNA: TGTGCCAGCAGCCAAGGATTAGGACAGTACGGGGAGCTGTTTTTT; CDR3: CASSQGLGQYGELFF
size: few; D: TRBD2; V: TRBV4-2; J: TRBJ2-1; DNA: TGTGCCAGCAGCCATGGCGGGGGGGCGCTGTCCTACAATGAGCAGTTCTTC; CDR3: CASSHGGGALSYNEQFF
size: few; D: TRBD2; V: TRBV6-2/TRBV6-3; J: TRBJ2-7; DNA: TGTGCCAGCAGTTACACCAGCGGGAGAGACGAGCAGTACTTC; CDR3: CASSYTSGRDEQYF
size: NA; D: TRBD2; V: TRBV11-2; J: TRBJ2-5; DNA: TGTGCCAGCAGCACCGGGACTAGCGGGGGCCTTCGGGAGACCCAGTACTTC; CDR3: CASSTGTSGGLRETQYF
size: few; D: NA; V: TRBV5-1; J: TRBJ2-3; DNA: TGCGCCAGCAGCCTCCTTGGTTCGCTCCTCACAGATACGCAGTATTTT; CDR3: CASSLLGSLLTDTQYF
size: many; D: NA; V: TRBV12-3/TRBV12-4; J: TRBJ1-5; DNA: TGTGCCAGCAGTTTAGTGATAGGTCCGCTGCCCCAGCATTTT; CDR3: CASSLVIGPLPQHF
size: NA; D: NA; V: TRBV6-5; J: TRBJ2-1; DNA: TGTGCCAGCAGGGATCACGATGAGCAGTTCTTC; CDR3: CASRDHDEQFF
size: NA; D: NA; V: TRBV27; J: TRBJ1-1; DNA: TGTGCCAGCAGTGGTGGGACCGCCATGAACACTGAAGCTTTCTTT; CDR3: CASSGGTAMNTEAFF
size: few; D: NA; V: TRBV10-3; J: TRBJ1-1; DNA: TGTGCCATCAGTCACGACCGGAACACTGAAGCTTTCTTT; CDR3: CAISHDRNTEAFF
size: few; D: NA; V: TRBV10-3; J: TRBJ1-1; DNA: TGTGCCATCAGTGTTGGGGGAGACACTGAAGCTTTCTTT; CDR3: CAISVGGDTEAFF
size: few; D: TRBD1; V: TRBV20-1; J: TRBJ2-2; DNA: TGCAGTGCTAGACAGGGGGCGGTCGGGGAGCTGTTTTTT; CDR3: CSARQGAVGELFF
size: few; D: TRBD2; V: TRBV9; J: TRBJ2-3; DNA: TGTGCCAGCAGCGTAGGGACTAGCGGGGGGGCCACAGATACGCAGTATTTT; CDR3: CASSVGTSGGATDTQYF
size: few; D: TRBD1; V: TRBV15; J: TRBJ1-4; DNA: TGTGCCACCAGCAGAGATCTTCAGGGGGAGACTGAAAAACTGTTTTTT; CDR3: CATSRDLQGETEKLFF
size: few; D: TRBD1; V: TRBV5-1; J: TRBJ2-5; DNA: TGCGCCAGCAGCTCCCTGGAGGGACAGGGCCTGGAGACCCAGTACTTC; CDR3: CASSSLEGQGLETQYF
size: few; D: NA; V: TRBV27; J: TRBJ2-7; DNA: TGTGCCAGCAGTTTTACCCCAGGGGTGGCAAACTACGAGCAGTACTTC; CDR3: CASSFTPGVANYEQYF
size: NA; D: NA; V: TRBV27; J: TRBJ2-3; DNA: TGTGCCAGCAGGCGGGAAACAGATACGCAGTATTTT; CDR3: CASRRETDTQYF
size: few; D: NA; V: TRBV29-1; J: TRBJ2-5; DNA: TGCAGCGTTGAACCCCAGGAAGGCAGGGGACAGACCCAGTACTTC; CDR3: CSVEPQEGRGQTQYF
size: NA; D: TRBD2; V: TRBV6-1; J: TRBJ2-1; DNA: TGTGCCAGCAGTGAAGTACTAGCGGGATCCTACAATGAGCAGTTCTTC; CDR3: CASSEVLAGSYNEQFF
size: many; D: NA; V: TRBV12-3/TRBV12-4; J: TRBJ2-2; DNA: TGTGCCAGTAACCTGGGAGGAAACACCGGGGAGCTGTTTTTT; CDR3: CASNLGGNTGELFF
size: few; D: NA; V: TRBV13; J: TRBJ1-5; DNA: TGTGCCAGCAGCGACGGGGTGACGGGGCCCCAGCATTTT; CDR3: CASSDGVTGPQHF
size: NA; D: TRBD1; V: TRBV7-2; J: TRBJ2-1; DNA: TGTGCCAGCAGCTCCCGGGACAGCCCCTACAATGAGCAGTTCTTC; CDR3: CASSSRDSPYNEQFF
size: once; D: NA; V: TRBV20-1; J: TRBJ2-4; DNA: TGCAGTGCTAGGTCTCTCTCGGACAAAAACATTCAGTACTTC; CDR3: CSARSLSDKNIQYF
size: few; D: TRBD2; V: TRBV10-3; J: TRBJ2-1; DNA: TGTGCCATCAGTGAGTCGAGGGCGGGGGGGCCCAGAAATGAGCAGTTCTTC; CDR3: CAISESRAGGPRNEQFF